One and the same sample provided the 22 T cell receptor beta chains below, sequenced in a study of human T cells and chemical hapten exposure. One entry per CDR3 protein results from TCRdb running MiXCR on the RACE reads. Of 62,000 or so distinct CDR3 sequences in the sample, approximately 10% were seen once. Described time point: pre-sensitization, week 0. Treatment indicated: therapeutic diphenylcyclopropenone sensitization with weekly scalp DPC. The sample here was whole blood, taken in connection with sensitization to the hapten diphenylcyclopropenone (DPC). The receptors were gathered from a woman aged 45-60 years with alopecia areata. Some clones in this sample may be carry-over from other donors' samples.

This clonotype was seen many times. The chain uses TRBV10-1 and TRBJ2-1; tentative D call: TRBD2 (5 bases). Germline V gene sequence: CDR1 WNHNN, CDR2 SYGVQD (reference sequence). V was shortened by 5 bases and J by 7 bases, with 9 bases between the two germline ends. The CDR3 is 12 residues long. CDR3 sequence reads: CASSRTENEQFF. DNA of the CDR3: TGCGCCAGCAGTAGGACTGAGAATGAGCAGTTCTTC.

The rearrangement links TRBV7-2 to TRBJ1-5; D call uncertain. This CDR3 contains 14 residues. Between the trimmed V and J ends, which lost 1 base and 3 bases, there was a span of 7 bases. Germline CDR1 reads SGHTA; CDR2 reads FQGNSA. CDR3 in amino acids: CASSLDSINQPQHF. CDR3 DNA sequence: TGTGCCAGCAGCTTAGACTCTATCAATCAGCCCCAGCATTTT.

This clonotype was seen a few times. The chain has TRBV29-1 and TRBJ2-1, with TRBD2 as a possible D gene (6 bases). V was cut by 7 bases and J by 13 bases, with 11 bases left in between. The CDR3 spans 9 residues. CDR1 SQVTM and CDR2 ANQGSEA come from the germline V gene. The CDR3 sequence is CSAERAQFF. DNA for the CDR3: TGCAGCGCCGAGCGGGCCCAGTTCTTC.

This clonotype showed up many times. The CDR3 loop reads CASSPPGAGSTDTQYF. The CDR3 DNA reads TGTGCCAGCAGCCCCCCGGGGGCGGGTAGCACAGATACGCAGTATTTT. This chain joins TRBV7-6 and TRBJ2-3; TRBD1 or TRBD2 may be the D gene (6 bases each). The germline V and J ends were trimmed by 5 bases and 0 bases, with 15 bases remaining between them. The CDR3 is made up of 16 amino acids. Germline V CDR1 and CDR2: SGHVS, FNYEAQ.

The chain links TRBV27 to TRBJ2-3; maybe TRBD2 (6 bases). The V and J ends lost 6 bases and 8 bases respectively, with 15 bases between them. This CDR3 has 13 amino acids. Germline loops: CDR1 MNHEY, CDR2 SMNVEV (reference sequence). The CDR3 coding sequence is TGTGCCAGCAGCTCCGTGACCGGGGGTACGCAGTATTTT. Translating gives CASSSVTGGTQYF.

This clonotype has just a few counts. The chain has TRBV7-2 and TRBJ2-1; either TRBD1 or TRBD2 may fit D (5 bases each). The germline CDR1 and CDR2 sequences are SGHTA and FQGNSA. Trimming left V 1 base short and J 4 bases short, with 11 bases between. CDR3 length: 15 residues. The CDR3 region is CASSLVRGPYNEQFF. DNA for the CDR3: TGTGCCAGCAGCTTAGTCCGGGGCCCGTACAATGAGCAGTTCTTC.

The rearrangement uses TRBV29-1 and TRBJ2-7, with D perhaps TRBD1 (6 bases). Trimming removed 1 base from V and 3 bases from J, with 10 bases in between. The germline CDR1 and CDR2 sequences are SQVTM and ANQGSEA. The CDR3 is made up of 13 amino acids. The CDR3 loop reads CSVEGDTLYEQYF. The CDR3 region has the DNA TGCAGCGTTGAAGGGGACACCCTCTACGAGCAGTACTTC.

This clonotype was counted ten times or more. V is TRBV7-2 and J is TRBJ1-6; 8 bases agree with TRBD1. The CDR3 length is 15 residues. CDR1 and CDR2 from the germline V gene are SGHTA and FQGNSA. V shed 4 bases and J 7 bases; nucleotides not matched to a gene: 6. CDR3 region: CASSSGTGVNSPLHF. DNA for the CDR3: TGTGCCAGCAGCTCGGGGACAGGCGTGAATTCACCCCTCCACTTT. The full variable domain, with the rest looked up from reference TRBV7-2 and TRBJ1-6, is GAGVSQSPSNKVTEKGKDVELRCDPISGHTALYWYRQSLGQGLEFLIYFQGNSAPDKSGLPSDRFSAERTGGSVSTLTIQRTQQEDSAVYLCASSSGTGVNSPLHFGNGTRLTVT.

This clonotype was picked up many times. This chain connects TRBV28 to TRBJ1-5; D not certain. The CDR3 sequence is 12 residues long. CDR1 and CDR2 from the germline V gene are MDHEN and SYDVKM. Trimming removed 8 bases at V and 5 bases at J, with 10 bases between. The DNA of the CDR3 is TGTGCCAGCTCGTCCCAAGATCAGCCCCAGCATTTT. It translates to CASSSQDQPQHF.

This sequence joins TRBV18 and TRBJ2-3; D perhaps matches TRBD2 (6 bases). The germline CDR1 and CDR2 sequences are KGHSH and LQKENI. This CDR3 contains 14 residues. V was shortened by 2 bases and J by 5 bases, with 11 bases between the two germline ends. This chain's CDR3 is CASSPWRVEDTQYF. The CDR3 DNA follows: TGTGCCAGCTCACCATGGAGGGTGGAAGATACGCAGTATTTT.

The chain carries TRBV4-1 and TRBJ2-1; no definite D call. V was cut by 1 base and J by 9 bases, with 16 bases left in between. Germline values: CDR1 MGHRA, CDR2 YSYEKL. The CDR3 has 15 residues. CDR3 protein: CASSQAPDLTTEQFF. The DNA of the CDR3 is TGCGCCAGCAGCCAAGCCCCCGACTTGACGACTGAGCAGTTCTTC.

Concerning this clonotype: The junction shows a germline mismatch at one end, possibly a read error. V and J are TRBV20-1 and TRBJ2-7; D is uncertain. The CDR3 loop spans 8 amino acids. CDR1 and CDR2 from the germline V gene are DFQATT and SNEGSKA (reference sequence). The CDR3 protein is CSARDTDF. CDR3 nucleotides: TGCAGTGCTAGAGATACGGATTTC.

This clonotype was counted many times. This chain uses TRBV4-3 with TRBJ2-1, with 8 positions matching TRBD2. This CDR3 contains 16 residues. Germline V gives CDR1 LGHNA, CDR2 YSLEER. Losses at the gene ends were 1 base for V and 3 bases for J; bases not matched to a gene: 5. In DNA, the CDR3 is TGCGCCAGCAGCCAAGCCGCGGGGGGATTCTACAATGAGCAGTTCTTC. It translates to CASSQAAGGFYNEQFF.

This clonotype showed up just a few times. V usage is TRBV7-2 and J usage is TRBJ2-3; no clear D gene. The CDR3 runs 14 residues. Per germline, CDR1 SGHTA and CDR2 FQGNSA. V was shortened by 3 bases and J by 2 bases, with 9 bases between the two germline ends. The CDR3 here is CASSLVPFTDTQYF. The DNA of the CDR3 is TGTGCCAGCAGCTTGGTCCCGTTCACAGATACGCAGTATTTT.

This clonotype has at least ten counts. This chain joins TRBV27 and TRBJ1-4; 7 bases align to TRBD1. The germline V gene encodes CDR1 MNHEY and CDR2 SMNVEV (reference sequence). The CDR3 spans 16 residues. The V and J ends lost 3 bases and 4 bases, in that order; junction bases with no gene match: 8. CDR3 loop: CASSLDGTARNEKLFF. The CDR3 nucleotides read TGTGCCAGCAGTTTGGACGGGACAGCCCGTAATGAAAAACTGTTTTTT.

The gene calls are TRBV10-2 and TRBJ1-2; D not certain. With 3 bases removed from V and 8 bases from J, the gap between germline ends came to 16 bases. The CDR3 covers 14 residues. Germline V gene data show CDR1 as WSHSY and CDR2 as SAAADI. CDR3: CASSDVPPGRGYTF. The CDR3 DNA is TGCGCCAGCAGTGACGTCCCTCCCGGGAGGGGCTACACCTTC.

The rearrangement links TRBV20-1 to TRBJ2-7, with 9 bases fitting TRBD2. From germline, CDR1 is DFQATT and CDR2 SNEGSKA (reference sequence). Losses at the gene ends were 6 bases for V and 3 bases for J; bases not matched to a gene: 9. The CDR3 runs 14 residues. The CDR3 DNA is TGCAGTGCCGAGCGACCTAGCGGGATCTACGAGCAGTACTTC. As protein: CSAERPSGIYEQYF.

This clonotype was counted at least ten times. J is TRBJ1-1 and V is TRBV7-2; 8 bases align to TRBD1. J was trimmed by 1 base and V by 5 bases; bases with no gene match: 9. Germline loops: CDR1 SGHTA, CDR2 FQGNSA. The CDR3 has 16 residues. Here the CDR3 reads CASSPPRQGRNTEAFF. CDR3 sequence (DNA): TGTGCCAGCAGCCCGCCCCGACAGGGGAGGAACACTGAAGCTTTCTTT.

V gene TRBV4-3 combines with J gene TRBJ1-2; D might be TRBD1 (6 bases). This CDR3 is 16 amino acids long. The V end was cut by 1 base, the J end by 4 bases, with 16 bases between. Germline V CDR1 and CDR2: LGHNA, YSLEER. CDR3 amino acids: CASSQVGGLSGYGYTF. In DNA, the CDR3 is TGCGCCAGCAGCCAAGTGGGGGGCCTCTCGGGCTATGGCTACACCTTC.

In its sample, this clonotype was seen a few times. This chain links TRBV6-5 with TRBJ2-5; 11 nucleotides align to TRBD2. The CDR3 is 16 amino acids. CDR1 and CDR2 from the germline V gene are MNHEY and SVGAGI. V was clipped by 5 bases and J by 1 base; unmatched bases: 6. The CDR3 loop is CASSLRLAGPQETQYF. Written as DNA, the CDR3 is TGTGCCAGCAGTCTTAGACTAGCGGGACCCCAAGAGACCCAGTACTTC.

This clonotype was seen only a few times. This chain uses TRBV23-1 with TRBJ2-1; no firm D call. TRBV23-1 qualifies as an ORF whose function is uncertain. V lost 2 bases and J lost 3, with 11 bases in between. The CDR3 extends over 15 amino acids. The CDR3 nucleotides are TGCGCCAGCAGTCAACGGCTATGTGGCTACAATGAGCAGTTCTTC. It translates to CASSQRLCGYNEQFF.

This chain joins TRBV6-5 and TRBJ2-7; D may be TRBD1 (5 bases). V was pared by 5 bases and J by 0 bases, with 14 bases between. The CDR3 has 15 amino acids. Germline V lookup: CDR1 MNHEY, CDR2 SVGAGI. CDR3 nucleotide sequence: TGTGCCAGCAGTCCGGACAAGGGTAGCTCCTACGAGCAGTACTTC. It specifies CASSPDKGSSYEQYF.